This T cell receptor beta chain comes out of a study of T cell repertoires in cytomegalovirus infection (dated by TCRdb to about 2019). The study in broad terms: Recently identified HLA-C-restricted CMV epitopes, whose presentation resists viral immunomodulation, were targeted by peptide stimulations together with well-studied HLA-B-restricted epitopes. Donor HLA type was relevant to the analysis, as public TCR beta signatures indicated carriage of CMV infection together with the matching HLA type.

There are many counts of this clonotype. No cognate antigen has been identified for it. Base qualities are not recorded, but no much larger clone differs from it by a single base. The research as a whole found: Cumulative frequency of public TCR beta family members discriminated carriers of CMV infection plus the relevant HLA type in this cohort and an independent roughly 320-donor cohort. The ex vivo response was dominated by HLA-C-restricted CMV-specific TCR beta clonotypes, which also provided the single most frequent clonotype in two of eight donors.

Sequencing was carried out with an Illumina HiSeq 1500. Clones were called with MiXCR by TCRdb after fastp trimmed the public reads at Q25, and only in-frame beta chains were retained. CDR3 protein duplicates are merged, each entry listing the most common genes and DNA. The sample table records approximately 990,000 distinct CDR3 sequences; more than 25% of these occur just once. The ten largest clonotypes hold over 12% of the sample. What this sample's treatment or condition label stands for: in vitro stimulation with specific CMV peptide epitopes to enrich CMV-specific T cells. As encoded in the germline V gene (reference sequence), CDR1 is SEHNR while CDR2 is FQNEAQ. Clipping removes 4 bases from V and 3 bases from J, with 5 as the unmatched junction base count. The CDR3 starts with the cysteine, ends with the phenylalanine, and has 15 residues. Of all the DNA, just the CDR3 is kept, 45 bases in frame from base 1.

This receptor chain uses TRBV7-9 and TRBJ2-3, with TRBD1 matching 9 junction bases. This material consisted of cultured CD8+ T cells from PBMCs, taken from culture after CMV antigen stimulation. The clonotype comes from a human donor in good health (CMV status not recorded). Some clones in this sample may be carry-over from other donors' samples. The encoded CDR3 is CASSSYRGLTDTQYF. The DNA is as follows: TGTGCCAGCAGCTCATACAGGGGGCTAACAGATACGCAGTATTTT.